Listed below are T cell receptor beta chains from one sample, sequenced in a study of blood T cells in healthy people across ages. TCRdb recomputed calls from the 5' RACE reads with MiXCR, one row per CDR3 protein. The sample lists 650,000 to 700,000 distinct CDR3 sequences, about 34% seen once, with 15% in the top ten. Material for sequencing was blood. These receptors all stem from an elderly woman in good health. Each CDR3 is given with its conserved first and last residue. A D gene is named only where the DNA matches it firmly. Clone size, where shown, is once, few, many, or a class for clones that have expanded.

d_gene: TRBD1; j_gene: TRBJ1-5; abundance: -; v_gene: TRBV20-1; CDR3nt: TGCAGTGCTAGCCGGGACAGGGGGAATCGGCCCCAGCATTTT; CDR3aa: CSASRDRGNRPQHF
d_gene: TRBD1; j_gene: TRBJ1-1; abundance: once; v_gene: TRBV6-1; CDR3nt: TGTGCCAGCAGTGGGGCGGGACAGGCATTTGAAGCTTTCTTT; CDR3aa: CASSGAGQAFEAFF
d_gene: -; j_gene: TRBJ1-2; abundance: few; v_gene: TRBV27; CDR3nt: TGTGCCAGCAGTTTATCATCAGGGGCGCCCTACTATGGCTACACCTTC; CDR3aa: CASSLSSGAPYYGYTF
d_gene: -; j_gene: TRBJ2-3; abundance: many; v_gene: TRBV11-2; CDR3nt: TGTGCCAGCAGCTTCCGACTCAGCAAAGGATCAGATACGCAGTATTTT; CDR3aa: CASSFRLSKGSDTQYF
d_gene: TRBD2; j_gene: TRBJ2-1; abundance: many; v_gene: TRBV9; CDR3nt: TGTGCCAGCAGCGCATACCTGACTAGCGGGGGATACAATGAGCAGTTCTTC; CDR3aa: CASSAYLTSGGYNEQFF
d_gene: TRBD2; j_gene: TRBJ2-1; abundance: -; v_gene: TRBV5-1; CDR3nt: TGCGCCAGCAACTTGGGGACTACCTACAATGAGCAGTTCTTC; CDR3aa: CASNLGTTYNEQFF
d_gene: -; j_gene: TRBJ2-7; abundance: many; v_gene: TRBV27; CDR3nt: TGTGCCAGCAGTTCCCCACCCTACGAGCAGTACTTC; CDR3aa: CASSSPPYEQYF
d_gene: TRBD1; j_gene: TRBJ2-2; abundance: few; v_gene: TRBV7-6; CDR3nt: TGTGCCAGCAGCTTGGGACAGGGGGTCGCCGGGGAGCTGTTTTTT; CDR3aa: CASSLGQGVAGELFF
d_gene: -; j_gene: TRBJ2-7; abundance: many; v_gene: TRBV20-1; CDR3nt: TGCAGTGCTAGACCGACAGGATACGAGCAGTACTTC; CDR3aa: CSARPTGYEQYF
d_gene: -; j_gene: TRBJ2-5; abundance: few; v_gene: TRBV2; CDR3nt: TGTGCCAGCAGGTCCGGGGTTAGTCAGGAGACCCAGTACTTC; CDR3aa: CASRSGVSQETQYF
d_gene: -; j_gene: TRBJ2-3; abundance: many; v_gene: TRBV7-2; CDR3nt: TGTGCCAGCAGCTTAGGCAGCAGGGGGGGAGATACGCAGTATTTT; CDR3aa: CASSLGSRGGDTQYF
d_gene: -; j_gene: TRBJ2-5; abundance: -; v_gene: TRBV25-1; CDR3nt: TGTGCCAGCAGTGAACCCTCCAACCAAGAGACCCAGTACTTC; CDR3aa: CASSEPSNQETQYF
d_gene: TRBD1; j_gene: TRBJ1-6; abundance: -; v_gene: TRBV6-1; CDR3nt: TGTGCCAGCAAGACAGGGTATAATTCACCCCTCCACTTT; CDR3aa: CASKTGYNSPLHF
d_gene: TRBD1; j_gene: TRBJ1-5; abundance: few; v_gene: TRBV30; CDR3nt: TGTGCCTGGAGTGTAGGTAGGGGGCTAAGCAATCAGCCCCAGCATTTT; CDR3aa: CAWSVGRGLSNQPQHF
d_gene: -; j_gene: TRBJ2-6; abundance: few; v_gene: TRBV2; CDR3nt: TGTGCCAGCAGTGAACAGACGAGCTCTGGGACCAACGTCCTGACTTTC; CDR3aa: CASSEQTSSGTNVLTF
d_gene: -; j_gene: TRBJ2-1; abundance: many; v_gene: TRBV20-1; CDR3nt: TGCAGTGCTAGAGATGTCAGGGAAATAGGCAATGAGCAGTTCTTC; CDR3aa: CSARDVREIGNEQFF
d_gene: -; j_gene: TRBJ2-3; abundance: -; v_gene: TRBV20-1; CDR3nt: TGCAGTGCTAAATATACAGACACAGATACGCAGTATTTT; CDR3aa: CSAKYTDTDTQYF
d_gene: TRBD1; j_gene: TRBJ1-5; abundance: many; v_gene: TRBV27; CDR3nt: TGTGCCAGCAGTGCCGACAGGGATGGCAATCAGCCCCAGCATTTT; CDR3aa: CASSADRDGNQPQHF
d_gene: -; j_gene: TRBJ1-4; abundance: -; v_gene: TRBV28; CDR3nt: TGTGCCAGCAGCCACGGGCCTGGGGGGAATGAAAAACTGTTTTTT; CDR3aa: CASSHGPGGNEKLFF
d_gene: TRBD1; j_gene: TRBJ2-2; abundance: few; v_gene: TRBV27; CDR3nt: TGTGCCAGCAGTTTCCGGCAGGGGGAGAAGCTGTTTTTT; CDR3aa: CASSFRQGEKLFF
d_gene: TRBD1; j_gene: TRBJ1-5; abundance: few; v_gene: TRBV29-1; CDR3nt: TGCAGCGTCCTTACAGGGGTTGGTCAGCCCCAGCATTTT; CDR3aa: CSVLTGVGQPQHF
d_gene: -; j_gene: TRBJ2-5; abundance: many; v_gene: TRBV9; CDR3nt: TGTGCCAGCAGGGGACAAGGGGAGACCCAGTACTTC; CDR3aa: CASRGQGETQYF
d_gene: TRBD2; j_gene: TRBJ2-1; abundance: many; v_gene: TRBV20-1; CDR3nt: TGCAGTGCTCCAAACCTAGCGGGGGGTTTGGATGAGCAGTTCTTC; CDR3aa: CSAPNLAGGLDEQFF
d_gene: -; j_gene: TRBJ1-1; abundance: many; v_gene: TRBV20-1; CDR3nt: TGCAGTGCTAGAGATCATACCCGAATGGGGATGAACACTGAAGCTTTCTTT; CDR3aa: CSARDHTRMGMNTEAFF
d_gene: -; j_gene: TRBJ1-4; abundance: -; v_gene: TRBV5-1; CDR3nt: TGCGCCAGCAGCAATGGGCAAGCTTCGGGTGAAAAACTGTTTTTT; CDR3aa: CASSNGQASGEKLFF
d_gene: -; j_gene: TRBJ1-6; abundance: -; v_gene: TRBV10-2; CDR3nt: TGCGCCAGCAGTGACAAAGGGGGGGATTCACCCCTCCACTTT; CDR3aa: CASSDKGGDSPLHF
d_gene: TRBD1; j_gene: TRBJ2-7; abundance: many; v_gene: TRBV20-1; CDR3nt: TGCAGTGCTCGGTCAAGTCCCGGGACAGGGGGGTTGGAGCAGTACTTC; CDR3aa: CSARSSPGTGGLEQYF
d_gene: -; j_gene: TRBJ2-1; abundance: many; v_gene: TRBV7-2; CDR3nt: TGTGCCAGCAGCTTAGATGACGGGGGAACCTACAATGAGCAGTTCTTC; CDR3aa: CASSLDDGGTYNEQFF
d_gene: -; j_gene: TRBJ2-1; abundance: many; v_gene: TRBV20-1; CDR3nt: TGCAGTGCTCTATCCGGCCTAGCGCAACTTTACACCTACAATGAGCAGTTCTTC; CDR3aa: CSALSGLAQLYTYNEQFF
d_gene: TRBD1; j_gene: TRBJ1-2; abundance: few; v_gene: TRBV7-9; CDR3nt: TGTGCCAGCAGCGGCGGACAGGGGGCTTTATTTAGCTGTGGCTACACCTTC; CDR3aa: CASSGGQGALFSCGYTF
d_gene: -; j_gene: TRBJ1-2; abundance: -; v_gene: TRBV15; CDR3nt: TGTGCCCCCAGCAGAGATAGACTAGATTATGGCTACACCTTC; CDR3aa: CAPSRDRLDYGYTF
d_gene: -; j_gene: TRBJ2-1; abundance: many; v_gene: TRBV7-8; CDR3nt: TGTGCCAGCAGCTTAAGATTGGCAGGCCTCACCAATGAGCAGTTCTTC; CDR3aa: CASSLRLAGLTNEQFF
d_gene: -; j_gene: TRBJ1-4; abundance: few; v_gene: TRBV25-1; CDR3nt: TGTGCCAGCAGCTCGACCGGGCCGGGGGAAAAACTGTTTTTT; CDR3aa: CASSSTGPGEKLFF
d_gene: TRBD1; j_gene: TRBJ1-2; abundance: many; v_gene: TRBV5-1; CDR3nt: TGCGCCAGCAGCTTCCGGGACAGGGGCTACACCTTC; CDR3aa: CASSFRDRGYTF
d_gene: -; j_gene: TRBJ2-1; abundance: -; v_gene: TRBV29-1; CDR3nt: TGCAGCGTTGGCCGACGGGCGGAGGGTGAGCAGTTCTTC; CDR3aa: CSVGRRAEGEQFF
d_gene: -; j_gene: TRBJ1-4; abundance: -; v_gene: TRBV19; CDR3nt: TGTGCCAGTAGACAGAGGGGGACTGAAAAACTGTTTTTT; CDR3aa: CASRQRGTEKLFF
d_gene: -; j_gene: TRBJ2-5; abundance: many; v_gene: TRBV9; CDR3nt: TGTGCCAGCAGCCCTGGTGGACAGTCCCAAGAGACCCAGTACTTC; CDR3aa: CASSPGGQSQETQYF
d_gene: TRBD2; j_gene: TRBJ2-1; abundance: -; v_gene: TRBV20-1; CDR3nt: TGCAGTGCTAGCCCTAGCGGGCCTAACAATGAGCAGTTCTTC; CDR3aa: CSASPSGPNNEQFF
d_gene: -; j_gene: TRBJ2-6; abundance: -; v_gene: TRBV10-3; CDR3nt: TGTGTCATCAGTGGCTTGGGAGCAAACTCTGGGGCCAACGTCCTGACTTTC; CDR3aa: CVISGLGANSGANVLTF
d_gene: -; j_gene: TRBJ1-1; abundance: few; v_gene: TRBV29-1; CDR3nt: TGCGGCGTCGGAGGGGCGAACACTGAAGCTTTCTTT; CDR3aa: CGVGGANTEAFF
d_gene: -; j_gene: TRBJ2-2; abundance: -; v_gene: TRBV4-2; CDR3nt: TGTGCCAGCAGCCAAGGTCGGAGTAACACCGGGGAGCTGTTTTTT; CDR3aa: CASSQGRSNTGELFF
d_gene: TRBD2; j_gene: TRBJ2-5; abundance: -; v_gene: TRBV13; CDR3nt: TGTGTCAGCAGCTTAGAGAGCGGGGGGACGGAGACCCAGTACTTC; CDR3aa: CVSSLESGGTETQYF
d_gene: -; j_gene: TRBJ2-6; abundance: many; v_gene: TRBV29-1; CDR3nt: TGCAGCGTTGCGTGGGTCGGGGCCAACGTCCTGACTTTC; CDR3aa: CSVAWVGANVLTF
d_gene: -; j_gene: TRBJ2-1; abundance: -; v_gene: TRBV29-1; CDR3nt: TGCAGCGTTTCCGCCCTTGTGAGGTACAATGAGCAGTTCTTC; CDR3aa: CSVSALVRYNEQFF
d_gene: -; j_gene: TRBJ2-1; abundance: many; v_gene: TRBV12-5; CDR3nt: TGTGCTAGTGGCGCGGGAAGGGCAGCGTCCTACAATGAGCAGTTCTTC; CDR3aa: CASGAGRAASYNEQFF
d_gene: TRBD1; j_gene: TRBJ1-1; abundance: -; v_gene: TRBV7-9; CDR3nt: TGTGCCAGCAGCTTCTACCACACAGGGGGAAAACAGGACACTGAAGCTTTCTTT; CDR3aa: CASSFYHTGGKQDTEAFF
d_gene: -; j_gene: TRBJ2-7; abundance: few; v_gene: TRBV20-1; CDR3nt: TGCAGTGCTAGACCTCCGGACTCTTCCTACGAGCAGTACTTC; CDR3aa: CSARPPDSSYEQYF
d_gene: TRBD2; j_gene: TRBJ2-1; abundance: many; v_gene: TRBV5-1; CDR3nt: TGCGCCAGCAGCTTGGAGACGGGGGGAAGGAATGAGCAGTTCTTC; CDR3aa: CASSLETGGRNEQFF
d_gene: -; j_gene: TRBJ1-2; abundance: many; v_gene: TRBV6-5; CDR3nt: TGTGCCAGCAGACCCTTGACAGGTGGCTACACCTTC; CDR3aa: CASRPLTGGYTF
d_gene: -; j_gene: TRBJ2-3; abundance: many; v_gene: TRBV29-1; CDR3nt: TGCAGCGTTGGACAGGGAGGGGATACGCAGTATTTT; CDR3aa: CSVGQGGDTQYF
d_gene: -; j_gene: TRBJ1-2; abundance: many; v_gene: TRBV7-2; CDR3nt: TGTGCCAGCAGCTTAGATGTGGCAGCAGGAGGCTACACCTTC; CDR3aa: CASSLDVAAGGYTF
d_gene: -; j_gene: TRBJ1-4; abundance: -; v_gene: TRBV7-9; CDR3nt: TGTGCCAGCAGCTTAGAACTGGGAAAACTGTTTTTT; CDR3aa: CASSLELGKLFF
d_gene: -; j_gene: TRBJ2-6; abundance: -; v_gene: TRBV5-1; CDR3nt: TGCGCCAGCAGCCGGGAGACAGGGCCTGGGACCAACGTCTTGACTTTC; CDR3aa: CASSRETGPGTNVLTF
d_gene: TRBD1; j_gene: TRBJ2-1; abundance: -; v_gene: TRBV7-2; CDR3nt: TGTGCCAGCAGCTTTCCAGGGGGTTATGGCAATGAGCAGTTCTTC; CDR3aa: CASSFPGGYGNEQFF
d_gene: TRBD1; j_gene: TRBJ1-2; abundance: few; v_gene: TRBV7-2; CDR3nt: TGTGCCAGCAGCTTAGGGGGGACAGGGGGGCTATATGGCTACACCTTC; CDR3aa: CASSLGGTGGLYGYTF